This T cell receptor (beta chain) was observed in a study of human versus mouse CDR3 diversity and MHC coevolution. Generated by immunoSEQ multiplex PCR, the TCRdb table keeps only in-frame clones and is missing some. Among roughly 80,000 clones, 92% were seen once, and the ten largest hold more than 0.13%. Whole-study findings and limits: Mice had fewer CDR3 deletions and insertions than humans on average. Clonal inequality was lowest in most of the three human donors.

Germline CDR1 is KGHSH and CDR2 is LQKENI. V gave up 1 base and J gave up 0 bases; unmatched junction bases: 17. The CDR3 runs to 21 residues. Concerning this clone: Its antigen is still unknown.

The TCR was taken from a person between 25 and 70 years old in good health. The genes are TRBV18 and TRBJ2-2, with 7 nucleotides matching TRBD1. Sequences were obtained from naive CD4+ T cells from blood. Subset noted: CD45RO-negative CD62L-positive naive CD4 T cells. The CDR3 nucleotides read TGTGCCAGCTCACCACGTAATCGGGGACAGTCAGCGAAGACGAACACCGGGGAGCTGTTTTTT. Translated: CASSPRNRGQSAKTNTGELFF.